The 30 T cell receptor beta chains below come from one sample, sequenced in a study of Ad26.COV2.S vaccination and SARS-CoV-2 variants. Treatment indicated: 15 to 20 received Ad26.COV2.S at low or high dose, single or two shots; several received placebo; per-sample allocation not given. Samples were taken on day 63 after the first vaccine or placebo injection. Some clones are missing from TCRdb's copy, which holds only in-frame ones; the method was immunoSEQ multiplex PCR. The sample shows approximately 480,000 clones, roughly 85% of them seen only once. The source material was peripheral blood, sampled in a trial of Ad26.COV2.S vaccine versus placebo. The receptor set was obtained from a person aged 18-60 years who received the Ad26.COV2.S COVID-19 vaccine or a placebo.

The chain links TRBV27 to TRBJ1-6; TRBD1 matches 8 bases. Germline CDR1 reads MNHEY; CDR2 reads SMNVEV (reference sequence). V shed 5 bases, J shed 0 bases, and the junction held 3 bases outside the gene matches. This CDR3 region has 16 residues. The CDR3 sequence is CASSRQGSSYNSPLHF. For the CDR3, the DNA is TGTGCCAGCAGTCGACAGGGGAGCTCCTATAATTCACCCCTCCACTTT.

J is TRBJ2-7 and V is TRBV6-1, with D possibly being TRBD1 (6 bases). CDR3 length: 14 residues. The germline V gene encodes CDR1 MNHNS and CDR2 SASEGT. Trimming shortened V by 2 bases and J by 4 bases, and 12 bases separated the two germline ends. CDR3 amino acids: CASSEMAGAYEQYF. CDR3 nucleotide sequence: TGTGCCAGCAGTGAAATGGCAGGGGCATACGAGCAGTACTTC.

V is TRBV28 and J is TRBJ1-5; D gene ambiguous. The V gene's germline CDR1 is MDHEN and CDR2 SYDVKM. The CDR3 consists of 15 residues. V dropped 1 base and J dropped 0 bases, with 7 bases sitting between them. The DNA for the CDR3 is TGTGCCAGCAGTTTATACACGAATAGCAATCAGCCCCAGCATTTT. It is translated as CASSLYTNSNQPQHF.

The chain's CDR3 is CSAVGDYGYTF. The CDR3 nucleotides read TGCAGTGCCGTCGGGGACTATGGCTACACCTTC. The chain couples TRBV20-1 to TRBJ1-2, with D hard to call. The CDR3 length is 11 residues. V was pared by 6 bases and J by 3 bases, with 8 bases between. The germline gives CDR1 DFQATT, CDR2 SNEGSKA (reference sequence).

V usage is TRBV7-8 and J usage is TRBJ1-5; the D gene is possibly TRBD1 (5 bases). This CDR3 region has 15 residues. The ends were cut back, 7 bases at V and 5 bases at J, with 18 bases in the middle. Germline V gives CDR1 SGHVS, CDR2 FQNEAQ. Here the CDR3 reads CASTSRGDRDQPQHF. As DNA, the CDR3 is TGTGCCAGCACCTCCCGGGGCGACCGCGATCAGCCCCAGCATTTT.

The chain recombines TRBV4-1 with TRBJ1-1; no reliable D call. V lost 0 bases and J 0 bases, leaving 5 bases between the germline ends. Germline V gene sequence: CDR1 MGHRA, CDR2 YSYEKL. The CDR3 loop spans 14 amino acids. The DNA of the CDR3 is TGCGCCAGCAGCCAAGAGGTGATGAACACTGAAGCTTTCTTT. The encoded protein is CASSQEVMNTEAFF.

The rearrangement joins TRBV13 to TRBJ1-2; D remains unclear. This CDR3 comprises 16 residues. From germline, CDR1 is PRHDT and CDR2 FYEKMQ (reference sequence). V was pared by 1 base and J by 6 bases, with 18 bases between. The CDR3 DNA reads TGTGCCAGCAGCTTAGCCGTCCGGCCCCCTGGAGATGGCTACACCTTC. Translation: CASSLAVRPPGDGYTF. Together with reference TRBV13 and TRBJ1-2, the CDR3 gives the full variable domain: AAGVIQSPRHLIKEKRETATLKCYPIPRHDTVYWYQQGPGQDPQFLISFYEKMQSDKGSIPDRFSAQQFSDYHSELNMSSLELGDSALYFCASSLAVRPPGDGYTFGSGTRLTVV.

The chain is built from TRBV28 and TRBJ1-5; weak D call: TRBD1 (5 bases). Trimming removed 7 bases from V and 0 bases from J, with 25 bases in between. This CDR3 is built from 19 residues. From germline, CDR1 is MDHEN and CDR2 SYDVKM. This CDR3 is CASTSSGAMGAYSNQPQHF. The CDR3 DNA is TGTGCCAGCACCTCGAGCGGGGCCATGGGCGCCTATAGCAATCAGCCCCAGCATTTT.

The V call is TRBV27, the J call TRBJ2-7; no firm D call. The CDR3 covers 15 residues. The germline V and J ends were trimmed by 2 bases and 0 bases, with 11 bases remaining between them. Germline-derived CDR1 and CDR2 are MNHEY and SMNVEV (reference sequence). The CDR3 reads CASSLTALSSYEQYF. For the CDR3, the DNA is TGTGCCAGCAGTTTAACAGCGCTGAGCTCCTACGAGCAGTACTTC.

The chain is built from TRBV24-1 and TRBJ2-1; D unresolved. Between the trimmed V and J ends, which lost 3 bases and 15 bases, there was a span of 11 bases. There are 11 residues in the CDR3. Per the germline V gene, CDR1 is KGHDR and CDR2 is SFDVKD. The CDR3 region is CATSDLSRWFF. DNA of the CDR3: TGTGCCACCAGTGATCTAAGCAGATGGTTCTTC.

The chain carries TRBV12-5 and TRBJ2-3, with no clear D. The CDR3 extends over 12 amino acids. Germline CDR1 LGHNT, CDR2 FRNRAP. V was cut by 5 bases and J by 4 bases, with 7 bases left in between. The CDR3 bases are TGTGCTAGTGGTCCTGGTTCAGATACGCAGTATTTT. Its protein product is CASGPGSDTQYF. The whole variable domain, remainder taken from reference TRBV12-5 and TRBJ2-3, is DARVTQTPRHKVTEMGQEVTMRCQPILGHNTVFWYRQTMMQGLELLAYFRNRAPLDDSGMPKDRFSAEMPDATLATLKIQPSEPRDSAVYFCASGPGSDTQYFGPGTRLTVL.

This clone was counted a few times. Other nucleotide sequences from this sample produce the same CDR3. This chain connects TRBV7-2 to TRBJ2-1, with a weak D call TRBD2 (5 bases). Germline CDR1 and CDR2: SGHTA and FQGNSA. CDR3 length: 15 residues. Trimming pared 1 base from V and 4 bases from J, leaving 11 bases between. CDR3 nucleotide sequence: TGTGCCAGCAGCTTAGTCCGGGGTGGGTACAATGAGCAGTTCTTC. It codes for CASSLVRGGYNEQFF.

A note on this clone: The sample has other DNA sequences that encode this CDR3 too. The V and J genes are TRBV7-9 and TRBJ2-7; 8 nucleotides align to TRBD2. The V gene end was trimmed by 5 bases and the J gene end by 1 base; junction bases not matched to a gene: 4. CDR1 and CDR2 from the germline V gene are SEHNR and FQNEAQ (reference sequence). CDR3 length: 14 residues. The CDR3 DNA sequence: TGTGCCAGCAGCCAGCGGGAGCTGTCCTACGAGCAGTACTTC. Its translation: CASSQRELSYEQYF. The whole variable domain, remainder taken from reference TRBV7-9 and TRBJ2-7, is DTGVSQNPRHKITKRGQNVTFRCDPISEHNRLYWYRQTLGQGPEFLTYFQNEAQLEKSRLLSDRFSAERPKGSFSTLEIQRTEQGDSAMYLCASSQRELSYEQYFGPGTRLTVT.

The V and J genes are TRBV4-1 and TRBJ2-3, with 10 bases matching TRBD2. The CDR3 length is 18 residues. Looked up from germline, CDR1 is MGHRA and CDR2 is YSYEKL. V gave up 6 bases and J gave up 0 bases; unmatched junction bases: 12. The chain's CDR3 is CASSFHAASGGSTDTQYF. The CDR3, as DNA: TGCGCCAGCAGTTTTCACGCGGCTAGCGGGGGTAGCACAGATACGCAGTATTTT.

The V call is TRBV27, the J call TRBJ2-7; 8 nucleotides match TRBD2. The CDR3 runs 15 residues. The trim removed 6 bases at V and 3 bases at J, leaving 10 bases unmatched. CDR1 is MNHEY and CDR2 is SMNVEV in the germline V gene (reference sequence). CDR3 loop: CASSPSRGRIYEQYF. CDR3 bases: TGTGCCAGCAGCCCGTCTCGCGGGAGGATCTACGAGCAGTACTTC.

The gene calls are TRBV5-6 and TRBJ2-3; D unresolved. Germline values: CDR1 SGHDT, CDR2 YYEEEE. The length of the CDR3 is 15 residues. V was pared by 4 bases and J by 2 bases, with 14 bases between. CDR3 bases: TGTGCCAGCAGCCCCGGCCCCAACCCCACAGATACGCAGTATTTT. It is translated as CASSPGPNPTDTQYF. The variable domain in full, with the rest retrieved from reference TRBV5-6 and TRBJ2-3, is DAGVTQSPTHLIKTRGQQVTLRCSPKSGHDTVSWYQQALGQGPQFIFQYYEEEERQRGNFPDRFSGHQFPNYSSELNVNALLLGDSALYLCASSPGPNPTDTQYFGPGTRLTVL.

The genes are TRBV29-1 and TRBJ2-1; TRBD2 agrees at 13 bases. CDR1 is SQVTM and CDR2 is ANQGSEA in the germline V gene. After removal of 7 bases from V and 8 bases from J, the junction contained 11 bases not matched to a gene. CDR3 size: 15 residues. The chain's CDR3 is CSGGPIGLAGDEQFF. CDR3 in DNA: TGCAGCGGTGGTCCAATAGGACTAGCGGGAGATGAGCAGTTCTTC.

The chain combines TRBV24-1 with TRBJ2-2; the match to TRBD2 covers 11 bases. The length of the CDR3 is 17 residues. Germline CDR1 reads KGHDR; CDR2 reads SFDVKD. V lost 3 bases, J lost 1 base, and 3 bases stayed unmatched. The CDR3 sequence: CATSDPLAGGNTGELFF. The CDR3 nucleotides read TGTGCCACCAGTGATCCCCTAGCGGGAGGGAACACCGGGGAGCTGTTTTTT.

The rearrangement links TRBV7-9 to TRBJ1-2; D is unresolved. This CDR3 contains 13 residues. Trimming took 1 base from V and 4 from J, leaving 7 bases between them. CDR1 and CDR2 from the germline V gene are SEHNR and FQNEAQ (reference sequence). The DNA of the CDR3 is TGTGCCAGCAGCTTAGAATACGGCTATGGCTACACCTTC. Encoded protein: CASSLEYGYGYTF.

The gene calls are TRBV5-1 and TRBJ2-2; tentatively, D is TRBD1 (6 bases). Germline V gene data show CDR1 as SGHRS and CDR2 as YFSETQ. The CDR3 is 16 residues long. The ends were cut back, 5 bases at V and 4 bases at J, with 18 bases in the middle. The CDR3 region has the DNA TGCGCCAGCAGACCACCCAGGGGTAGCAGCACCGGGGAGCTGTTTTTT. The encoded protein is CASRPPRGSSTGELFF.

This chain joins TRBV28 and TRBJ1-2; D may be TRBD1 (6 bases). Trimming removed 2 bases from V and 5 bases from J, with 21 bases in between. The CDR3 loop spans 17 amino acids. From germline, CDR1 is MDHEN and CDR2 SYDVKM. CDR3 DNA sequence: TGTGCCAGCAGTTTAAGTCTGGGTGAGGGGGGATATTATGGCTACACCTTC. Translating it yields CASSLSLGEGGYYGYTF.

This chain joins TRBV6-5 and TRBJ1-1; D is unclear. Germline V CDR1 and CDR2: MNHEY, SVGAGI. The CDR3 is made up of 14 amino acids. V was cut by 6 bases and J by 3 bases, with 14 bases left in between. CDR3 sequence (DNA): TGTGCCAGCAGATTATCTCGGTCGGACACTGAAGCTTTCTTT. Its protein is CASRLSRSDTEAFF.

The chain recombines TRBV30 with TRBJ1-6; D might be TRBD1 (5 bases). The CDR3 totals 15 residues. Germline V gene data show CDR1 as GTSNPN and CDR2 as SVGIG (reference sequence). The V end was cut by 4 bases, the J end by 0 bases, with 10 bases between. This CDR3 reads CAWNGGFSYNSPLHF. In nucleotides, the CDR3 is TGTGCCTGGAATGGGGGGTTCTCCTATAATTCACCCCTCCACTTT.

This clone was recorded a few times. The identical CDR3 is also encoded by other nucleotide sequences in the sample. The rearrangement uses TRBV12-3 or TRBV12-4 and TRBJ1-2, with TRBD1 matching over 8 bases. The V and J ends lost 5 bases and 11 bases, in that order; junction bases with no gene match: 7. The CDR3 runs 12 residues. CDR3 sequence: CASSRTGRGYTF. Here the CDR3 DNA reads TGTGCCAGCAGTCGGACAGGGAGGGGGTACACCTTC.

The CDR3 sequence is CASSVGGISYNEQFF. The CDR3 DNA sequence: TGTGCCAGCAGCGTAGGGGGGATATCCTACAATGAGCAGTTCTTC. J is TRBJ2-1 and V is TRBV9; D might be TRBD1 or TRBD2, each matching 5 bases. This CDR3 contains 15 residues. V was cut by 0 bases and J by 1 base, with 8 bases left in between. Germline lookup yields CDR1 SGDLS and CDR2 YYNGEE.

This chain links TRBV3-1 (or the pseudogene TRBV3-2) with TRBJ2-7, with 7 positions matching TRBD1. Germline CDR1 is LGHDT and CDR2 is YNNKEL (reference sequence). The CDR3 spans 16 residues. V trimming: 4 bases; J trimming: 2 bases; junction bases outside the gene matches: 11. The CDR3 DNA follows: TGTGCCAGCAGCCCCAGGAAATCGGGACAGACCTACGAGCAGTACTTC. Translation gives CASSPRKSGQTYEQYF.

This clone was detected only once. The chain is built from TRBV15 and TRBJ2-1, with 9 bases that match TRBD1. V lost 0 bases to trimming and J lost 9 bases; unmatched junction nucleotides: 18. Germline assignment: CDR1 LNHNV and CDR2 YYDKDF (reference sequence). The CDR3 length is 19 residues. This chain's CDR3 is CATSREGGLGTGSSGEQFF. As DNA, the CDR3 is TGTGCCACCAGCAGAGAAGGAGGGCTTGGGACAGGGAGTAGCGGTGAGCAGTTCTTC.

The V call is TRBV6-5, the J call TRBJ2-7, with D maybe TRBD2 (6 bases). This CDR3 has 13 amino acids. Germline lookup yields CDR1 MNHEY and CDR2 SVGAGI. The V gene lost 2 bases and the J gene lost 6 bases, with 11 bases spanning the gap. CDR3 sequence (DNA): TGTGCCAGCAGTTACACGGGAGAGGGCGAGCAGTACTTC. Translating it yields CASSYTGEGEQYF.

The chain recombines TRBV18 with TRBJ1-2; D is perhaps TRBD1 (6 bases). Germline V lookup: CDR1 KGHSH, CDR2 LQKENI. Trimming shortened V by 2 bases and J by 1 base, and 14 bases separated the two germline ends. This CDR3 contains 16 residues. The CDR3 loop reads CASSPIQGHLNYGYTF. As DNA, the CDR3 is TGTGCCAGCTCACCAATCCAGGGACACCTTAACTATGGCTACACCTTC.

The CDR3 DNA is TGTGCCATCAGCCCCAGTGGGGCAGGGATTGTGGGGAACTATGGCTACACCTTC. Protein: CAISPSGAGIVGNYGYTF. The chain employs TRBV10-3 and TRBJ1-2; D might be TRBD1 (5 bases). V lost 6 bases, J lost 2 bases, and 25 bases lay in between. Germline CDR1 ENHRY, CDR2 SYGVKD. The CDR3 length is 18 residues.